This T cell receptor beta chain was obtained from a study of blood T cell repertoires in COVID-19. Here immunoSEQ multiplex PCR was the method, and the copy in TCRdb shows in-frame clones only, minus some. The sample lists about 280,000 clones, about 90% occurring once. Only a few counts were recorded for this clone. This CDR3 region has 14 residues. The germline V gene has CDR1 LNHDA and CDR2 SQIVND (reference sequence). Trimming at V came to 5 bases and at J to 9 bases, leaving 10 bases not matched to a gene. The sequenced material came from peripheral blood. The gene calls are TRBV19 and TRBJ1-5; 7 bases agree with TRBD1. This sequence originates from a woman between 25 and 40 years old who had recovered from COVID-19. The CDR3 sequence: CASSPTTGLRPQHF. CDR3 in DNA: TGTGCCAGTAGTCCGACGACAGGGTTGAGGCCCCAGCATTTT.